This T cell receptor (beta chain) was found in a study of long-term antiretroviral therapy in people with HIV. Two or more post-ART PBMC samples, plus at least one pre-ART sample, were available for each donor. The V gene lost 7 bases and the J gene lost 6 bases, with 13 bases spanning the gap. CDR3 length equals 13 residues. Germline loops: CDR1 MNHEY, CDR2 SVGAGI. Sequencing used immunoSEQ v3.0 at survey level. Generated by immunoSEQ multiplex PCR, the TCRdb table keeps only in-frame clones and is missing some. The table has tens of thousands of clones, approximately 86% seen once; the top ten hold less than 6%.

The V gene is TRBV6-5, the J gene TRBJ2-1; D is uncertain. The source of this sequence is a man aged 25 to 45 with HIV. The sequences come from unsorted PBMCs, collected about 4.5 years after starting antiretroviral therapy. In DNA, the CDR3 is TGTGCCAGCAAGTTGGCAGCAGGCAATGAGCAGTTCTTC. It is translated as CASKLAAGNEQFF.